This T cell receptor (beta chain) was identified during a study of blood T cell repertoires in COVID-19 (dated by TCRdb to the early 2020s). About the investigation overall: Collaborator samples came from the United States, Italy and Spain and covered acute and convalescent phases of COVID-19. The dataset comprised deeply sampled blood TCRbeta repertoires from subjects exposed to, actively infected with, or recovered from COVID-19. Nearly every sample came with metadata listing a de-identified subject ID, COVID-19 status, age in years and sex. The repertoires were released in a freely available public database meant as a resource for research on the immune response to SARS-CoV-2. Where available, HLA class I and class II types were taken from metadata supplied by the sample provider and were not determined by assay-based typing. The samples were drawn from two sources: the first 160 participants of the ongoing ImmuneRACE study, and about 1,300 subjects contributed by 6 global collaborators. The prospective study material was composed of cDNA or gDNA derived from T cells, B-cell-depleted T cells, or PBMCs. What the authors observed across the whole study: How much clinical and demographic metadata was included differed by source and by participant, and the metadata was provided uncurated.

The immunoSEQ Assay, a bias-controlled multiplex PCR, was used to amplify TCRbeta CDR3 regions from genomic DNA. In the source study's methods: The number of nucleated cells in each sample was estimated by amplification of reference gene primers within the assay. To quantify the absolute abundance of each unique TCRbeta CDR3 rearrangement, sequence reads were collapsed and filtered. For each sample, productive Simpson clonality was calculated by taking the square root of Simpson's diversity index across productive rearrangements. The table comes from immuneACCESS by way of TCRdb, which keeps in-frame sequences with V and J called. Part of the clones is missing from these tables; in studies checked, under half for an unresolved V gene and the rest for unknown reasons. That table supplies the V and J calls and clone size; D and trimming were determined from the DNA. This sample lists 270,000 or so clones; roughly 86% were detected once. The ten largest clones add up to under 3% of the sample.

As for this clone: What antigen it recognizes has not been identified. There are no base qualities to consult, and no much larger clone falls within one base.

Reading the germline V gene gives CDR1 MDHEN and CDR2 SYDVKM. The CDR3 contains 13 residues, cysteine and phenylalanine counted. Only the CDR3 portion is preserved as DNA: 39 bases, with reading frame beginning at the first base. The V end loses 3 bases and the J end loses 8 bases, and a stretch of 13 bases separates them. Participants in the prospective study were aged about 18 to 100 years, lived in 20 to 30 United States geographic areas, and enrolled through a virtual design. In the prospective study, participants were assigned to cohorts based on the clinical history participants reported in a screening survey and a study questionnaire. ImmuneRACE Cohort 3 recovered participants were defined by two consecutive negative NP/OP PCR tests, healthcare professional clearance, or symptom resolution. In the prospective study, mobile phlebotomists collected whole blood, serum and a nasopharyngeal or oropharyngeal swab from each participant. Participants in the prospective study had the option to provide additional blood draws and questionnaires over an approximately 2-month period. Blood samples from the prospective study were shipped frozen or at room temperature prior to DNA extraction.

The sample was PBMCs or T cells enriched from blood (not recorded which). The rearranged segments are TRBV28 and TRBJ1-2; TRBD1 might be the D gene, on 5 matching bases. The source of this sequence is a woman aged 18-29 years who had recovered from COVID-19. The CDR3 here reads CASSFRVQGGYTF. The DNA is TGTGCCAGCAGTTTCCGGGTCCAGGGAGGCTACACCTTC.